The next 8 T cell receptor beta chains were all read from a single sample in a study of vaccination and CD4 T cells after COVID-19. This sample's time point: late sampling 161 to 241 days after vaccination in a few convalescent patients. From the PCR reads, TCRdb called clonotypes with MiXCR, one entry per CDR3 protein. Of about 28,000 distinct CDR3 sequences in the sample, over 40% were seen once. The sample in question was CD4+ T cells from blood, obtained about 7 months after SARS-CoV-2 vaccination. The source of these receptors is a human donor who had recovered from COVID-19.

V gene TRBV6-4 combines with J gene TRBJ2-1; 7 bases agree with TRBD2. Germline CDR1 is MRHNA and CDR2 is SNTAGT. The CDR3 sequence is 16 residues long. Trimming took 5 bases from V and 3 from J; bases not matched to a gene: 10. CDR3 in amino acids: CASSHPRTRGYNEQFF. CDR3 bases: TGTGCCAGCAGTCACCCCCGGACTAGAGGCTACAATGAGCAGTTCTTC.

This clonotype was detected once. V and J are TRBV10-3 and TRBJ1-1; D possibly corresponds to TRBD1 (6 bases). Trimming took off 7 bases at V and 6 bases at J, with 15 bases between the two ends. The CDR3 has 13 residues. The germline gives CDR1 ENHRY, CDR2 SYGVKD. The CDR3 here is CAIKDSWLPEAFF. The CDR3, as DNA: TGTGCCATCAAGGACAGCTGGTTGCCTGAAGCTTTCTTT.

V usage is TRBV21-1 and J usage is TRBJ2-1; TRBD2, the table's D call, lacks a check against the DNA. TRBV21-1 is noted as a pseudogene. The CDR3 runs to 13 residues. This CDR3 is CASSTSGSNEQFF. The CDR3 nucleotides read TGTGCCAGCAGCACTAGCGGGAGCAATGAGCAGTTCTTC.

This clonotype came up a few times. V and J are TRBV24-1 and TRBJ2-7; the D gene is possibly TRBD2 (5 bases). This CDR3 comprises 11 residues. With 8 bases removed from V and 4 bases from J, the gap between germline ends came to 8 bases. Germline-derived CDR1 and CDR2 are KGHDR and SFDVKD. In DNA form, the CDR3 reads TGTGCCACCAAACGCGGGTACGAGCAGTACTTC. It translates to CATKRGYEQYF.

This chain connects TRBV7-6 to TRBJ2-1; 8 bases are a match to TRBD2. Unmatched junction bases numbered 13, after V lost 3 bases and J lost 0 bases. The V gene's germline CDR1 is SGHVS and CDR2 FNYEAQ. CDR3 length: 19 residues. The CDR3 reads CASSFGLAGTKISYNEQFF. The CDR3 DNA follows: TGTGCCAGCAGCTTCGGGCTAGCGGGTACCAAAATCTCCTACAATGAGCAGTTCTTC.

V gene TRBV6-4 combines with J gene TRBJ2-3, with TRBD2 matching over 9 bases. The CDR3 contains 16 residues. Trimming removed 0 bases from V and 0 bases from J; junction bases left unmatched: 1. Germline assignment: CDR1 MRHNA and CDR2 SNTAGT. The CDR3 DNA reads TGTGCCAGCAGTGACTCAGCGGGAGGTAGCACAGATACGCAGTATTTT. Translation gives CASSDSAGGSTDTQYF.

This chain uses TRBV20-1 with TRBJ1-6; possible D gene TRBD1, 5 bases. CDR3 length: 14 residues. V lost 8 bases, J lost 2 bases, and 13 bases lay in between. Per germline, CDR1 DFQATT and CDR2 SNEGSKA (reference sequence). Here the CDR3 reads CSPWGLTYNSPLHF. The DNA for the CDR3 is TGCAGTCCCTGGGGCCTTACCTATAATTCACCCCTCCACTTT.

This clonotype was counted between two and nine times. The chain links TRBV19 to TRBJ2-5; tentatively, D is TRBD2 (5 bases). This CDR3 has 13 residues. The germline gives CDR1 LNHDA, CDR2 SQIVND (reference sequence). V gave up 5 bases and J gave up 5 bases, with 12 bases separating them. The CDR3 region is CASSAGQVETQYF. CDR3 nucleotide sequence: TGTGCCAGTAGTGCGGGCCAAGTGGAGACCCAGTACTTC.